This T cell receptor (beta chain) is drawn from a study of T cells of healthy individuals. Each CDR3 protein gets one entry after TCRdb re-called the 5' RACE reads with MiXCR. Of about 96,000 distinct CDR3 sequences listed, under 20% are singletons. This clonotype originated in a human donor in good health.

CDR3 nucleotide sequence: TGCGCCAGCAGCCAAGGAGGGGTTTCTTCACCCCTCCACTTT. Protein: CASSQGGVSSPLHF. The chain is built from TRBV4-3 and TRBJ1-6; maybe TRBD1 (5 bases). Germline V gene data show CDR1 as LGHNA and CDR2 as YSLEER. This CDR3 is 14 amino acids long. The V and J ends lost 1 base and 9 bases respectively, with 10 bases between them.